This TCR beta chain was identified in a study of cytomegalovirus exposure and HLA in healthy donors. The CDR3 totals 13 residues. V lost 4 bases, J lost 5 bases, and 1 base stayed unmatched. Germline lookup yields CDR1 GTSNPN and CDR2 SVGIG (reference sequence). General study findings and limits: Earlier results showed most TCR beta V segments being productive about 87% or about 30% of the time.

Use of 60 Vbeta and 13 Jbeta primers characterized the PCR. The method was immunoSEQ multiplex PCR; TCRdb's version includes in-frame clones alone and lacks a portion of them. The top ten hold 6% to 8% of the sample, which has around 140,000 clones, roughly 72% seen once. In regard to this clone: Antigen: not known.

This clonotype originated in a male donor in good health and CMV-seronegative. This chain joins TRBV30 and TRBJ2-2; 10 bases are a match to TRBD2. The sequencing sample was made of PBMCs. The CDR3 coding sequence is TGTGCCTGGACTAGCGGGAGAACCGGGGAGCTGTTTTTT. This translates into CAWTSGRTGELFF.